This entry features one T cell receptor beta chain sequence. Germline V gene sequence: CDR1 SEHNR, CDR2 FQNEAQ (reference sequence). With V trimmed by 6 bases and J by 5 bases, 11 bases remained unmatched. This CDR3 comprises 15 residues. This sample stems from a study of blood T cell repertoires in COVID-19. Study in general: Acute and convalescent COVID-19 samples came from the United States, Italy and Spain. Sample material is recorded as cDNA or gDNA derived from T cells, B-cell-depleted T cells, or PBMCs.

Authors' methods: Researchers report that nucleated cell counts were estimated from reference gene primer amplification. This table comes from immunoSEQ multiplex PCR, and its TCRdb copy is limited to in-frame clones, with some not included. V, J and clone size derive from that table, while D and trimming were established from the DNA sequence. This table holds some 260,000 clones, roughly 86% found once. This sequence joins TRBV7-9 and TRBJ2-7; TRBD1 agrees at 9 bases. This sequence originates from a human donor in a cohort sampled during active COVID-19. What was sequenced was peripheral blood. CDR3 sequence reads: CASSPTGGAYNEQYF. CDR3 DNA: TGTGCCAGCAGTCCCACAGGGGGCGCTTATAACGAGCAGTACTTC.